This T cell receptor (beta chain) is drawn from a study of shared clonotypes between healthy human individuals. About the research overall: The study used three CD4 naive, three CD4 memory, two CD8 naive and one CD8 memory plate per donor.

The protocol was immunoSEQ multiplex PCR, while the TCRdb copy is restricted to in-frame clones and leaves out a portion. The sample lists about 530,000 clones, roughly 95% occurring once. This TCR derives from a woman aged 25 to 39 in good health. Specimen: naive CD4+ T cells sorted from blood. Described subset: CD45RA+ positively selected.

CDR3 region: CASRATGAITDTQYF. DNA for the CDR3: TGTGCCAGTAGGGCGACAGGGGCAATCACAGATACGCAGTATTTT. The rearrangement joins TRBV19 to TRBJ2-3, with TRBD1 matching 8 bases. The CDR3 totals 15 residues. V lost 6 bases, J lost 2 bases, and 7 bases stayed unmatched. Germline V gene lookup returns CDR1 LNHDA and CDR2 SQIVND (reference sequence).